This T cell receptor (beta chain) was sequenced in a study of cytomegalovirus exposure and HLA in healthy donors. Study-level background: For the approximately 360 genotyped donors, roughly 80% fell within the Caucasian-associated ancestry cluster.

The CDR3 has 14 amino acids. The germline V gene encodes CDR1 SGHTA and CDR2 FQGNSA. The V gene lost 5 bases and the J gene lost 3 bases, with 13 bases spanning the gap. The PCR contained 60 Vbeta and 13 Jbeta primers. Libraries were prepared by immunoSEQ multiplex PCR; TCRdb keeps only in-frame clonotypes and omits some of them. The sample table includes around 120,000 clones. The V call is TRBV7-2, the J call TRBJ1-1; D gene uncertain. The sequenced sample was PBMCs. This TCR was recovered from a man aged 45-65 years in good health and CMV-seronegative. The CDR3 here is CASSLRPGDTEAFF. As DNA, the CDR3 is TGTGCCAGCAGCCTCCGTCCCGGGGACACTGAAGCTTTCTTT.